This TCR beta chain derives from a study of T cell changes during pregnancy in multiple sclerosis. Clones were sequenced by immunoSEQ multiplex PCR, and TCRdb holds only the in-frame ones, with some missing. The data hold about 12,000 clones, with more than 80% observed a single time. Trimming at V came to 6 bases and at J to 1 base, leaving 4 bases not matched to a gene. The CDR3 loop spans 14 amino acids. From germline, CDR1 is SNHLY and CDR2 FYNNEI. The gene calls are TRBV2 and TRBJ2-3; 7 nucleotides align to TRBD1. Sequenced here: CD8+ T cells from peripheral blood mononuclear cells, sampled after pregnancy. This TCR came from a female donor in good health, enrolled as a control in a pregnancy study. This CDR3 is CASRRTGGTDTQYF. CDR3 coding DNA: TGTGCCAGCAGGAGGACAGGCGGCACAGATACGCAGTATTTT.